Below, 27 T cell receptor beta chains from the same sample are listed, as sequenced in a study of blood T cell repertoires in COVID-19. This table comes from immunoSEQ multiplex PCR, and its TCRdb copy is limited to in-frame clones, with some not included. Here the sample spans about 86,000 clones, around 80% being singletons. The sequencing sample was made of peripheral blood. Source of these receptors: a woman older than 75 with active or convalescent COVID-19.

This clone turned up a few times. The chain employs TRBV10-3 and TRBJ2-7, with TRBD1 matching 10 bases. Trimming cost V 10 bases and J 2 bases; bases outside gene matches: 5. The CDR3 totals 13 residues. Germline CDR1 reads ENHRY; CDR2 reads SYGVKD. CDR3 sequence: CATQTGGPYEQYF. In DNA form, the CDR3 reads TGTGCCACCCAGACAGGGGGCCCCTACGAGCAGTACTTC.

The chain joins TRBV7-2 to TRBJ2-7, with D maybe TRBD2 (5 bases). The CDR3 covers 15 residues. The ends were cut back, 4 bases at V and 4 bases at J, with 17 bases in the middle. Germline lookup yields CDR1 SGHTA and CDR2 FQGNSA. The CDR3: CASSSKEGMVYEQYF. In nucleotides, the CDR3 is TGTGCCAGCAGCTCAAAAGAGGGAATGGTATACGAGCAGTACTTC.

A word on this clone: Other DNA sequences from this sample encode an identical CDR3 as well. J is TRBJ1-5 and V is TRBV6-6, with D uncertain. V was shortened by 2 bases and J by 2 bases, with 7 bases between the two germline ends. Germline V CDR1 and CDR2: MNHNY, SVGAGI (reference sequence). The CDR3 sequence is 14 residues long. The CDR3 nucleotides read TGTGCCAGCAGTTACCCAGGTGGCAATCAGCCCCAGCATTTT. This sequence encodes CASSYPGGNQPQHF.

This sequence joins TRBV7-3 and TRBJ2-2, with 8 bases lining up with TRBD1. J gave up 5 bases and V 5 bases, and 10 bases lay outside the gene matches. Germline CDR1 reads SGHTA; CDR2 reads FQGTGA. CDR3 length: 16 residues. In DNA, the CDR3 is TGTGCCAGCAGCCCAGGCGGACAGGGCGTGACCGGGGAGCTGTTTTTT. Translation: CASSPGGQGVTGELFF.

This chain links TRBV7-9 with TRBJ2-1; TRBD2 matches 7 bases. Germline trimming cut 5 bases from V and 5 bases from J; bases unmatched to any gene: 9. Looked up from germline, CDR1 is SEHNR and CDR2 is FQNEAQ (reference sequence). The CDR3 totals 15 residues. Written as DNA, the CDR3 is TGTGCCAGCAGCGAAGGGAGGGCCTACCACAATGAGCAGTTCTTC. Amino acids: CASSEGRAYHNEQFF.

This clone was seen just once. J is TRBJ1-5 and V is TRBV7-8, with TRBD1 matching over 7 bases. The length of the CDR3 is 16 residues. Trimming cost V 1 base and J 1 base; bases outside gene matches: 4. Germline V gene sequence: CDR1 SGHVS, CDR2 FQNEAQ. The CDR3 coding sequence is TGTGCCAGCAGCTTAGAGGTCAGGGGGAGCAATCAGCCCCAGCATTTT. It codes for CASSLEVRGSNQPQHF.

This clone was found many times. This CDR3 is CASSYLAGVTNEQFF. CDR3 DNA: TGTGCCAGCAGCTATTTAGCGGGAGTTACCAATGAGCAGTTCTTC. The rearrangement uses TRBV7-9 and TRBJ2-1; 9 bases agree with TRBD2. The CDR3 runs to 15 residues. J was trimmed by 6 bases and V by 4 bases; bases with no gene match: 7. CDR1 and CDR2 (germline): SEHNR, FQNEAQ (reference sequence).

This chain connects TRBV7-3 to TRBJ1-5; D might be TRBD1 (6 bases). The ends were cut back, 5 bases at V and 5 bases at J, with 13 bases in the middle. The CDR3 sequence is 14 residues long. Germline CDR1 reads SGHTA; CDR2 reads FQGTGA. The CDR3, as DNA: TGTGCCAGCAGCCGCCGGACAGACCATCAGCCCCAGCATTTT. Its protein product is CASSRRTDHQPQHF.

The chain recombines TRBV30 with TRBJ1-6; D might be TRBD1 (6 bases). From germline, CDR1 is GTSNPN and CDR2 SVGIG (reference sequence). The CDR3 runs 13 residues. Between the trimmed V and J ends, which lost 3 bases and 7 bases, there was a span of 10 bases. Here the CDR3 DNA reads TGTGCCTGGAGAAGGACAGCGAATTCACCCCTCCACTTT. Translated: CAWRRTANSPLHF.

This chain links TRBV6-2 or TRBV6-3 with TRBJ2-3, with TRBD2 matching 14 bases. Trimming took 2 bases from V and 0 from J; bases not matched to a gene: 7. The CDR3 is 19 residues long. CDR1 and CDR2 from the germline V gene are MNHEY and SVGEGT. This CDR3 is CASSYNTGLAGASTDTQYF. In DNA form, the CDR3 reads TGTGCCAGCAGTTACAATACGGGACTAGCGGGGGCCAGCACAGATACGCAGTATTTT.

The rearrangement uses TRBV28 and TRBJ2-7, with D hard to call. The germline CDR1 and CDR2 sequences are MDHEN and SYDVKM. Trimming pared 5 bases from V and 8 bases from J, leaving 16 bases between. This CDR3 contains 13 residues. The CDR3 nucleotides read TGTGCCAGCAGTAGCCTACAGACCCTGAAGCAGTACTTC. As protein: CASSSLQTLKQYF. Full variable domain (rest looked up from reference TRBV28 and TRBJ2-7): DVKVTQSSRYLVKRTGEKVFLECVQDMDHENMFWYRQDPGLGLRLIYFSYDVKMKEKGDIPEGYSVSREKKERFSLILESASTNQTSMYLCASSSLQTLKQYFGPGTRLTVT.

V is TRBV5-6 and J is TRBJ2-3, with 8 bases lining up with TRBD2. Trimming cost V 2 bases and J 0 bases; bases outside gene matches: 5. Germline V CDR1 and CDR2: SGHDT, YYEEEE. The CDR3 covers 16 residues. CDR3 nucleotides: TGTGCCAGCAGCTTTTCGGCGGGGGGTAGCACAGATACGCAGTATTTT. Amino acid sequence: CASSFSAGGSTDTQYF.

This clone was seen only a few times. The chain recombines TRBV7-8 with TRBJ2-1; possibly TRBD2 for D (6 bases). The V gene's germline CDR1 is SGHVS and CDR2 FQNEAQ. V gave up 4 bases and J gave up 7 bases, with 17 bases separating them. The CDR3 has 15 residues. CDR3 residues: CASSSTGTYFNEQFF. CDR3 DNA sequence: TGTGCCAGCAGCTCAACCGGGACTTACTTTAATGAGCAGTTCTTC.

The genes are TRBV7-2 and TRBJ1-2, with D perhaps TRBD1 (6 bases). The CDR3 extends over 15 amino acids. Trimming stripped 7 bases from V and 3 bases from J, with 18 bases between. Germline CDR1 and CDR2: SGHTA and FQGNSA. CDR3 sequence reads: CASTGQIPKDYGYTF. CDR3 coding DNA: TGTGCCAGCACCGGACAGATACCCAAAGACTATGGCTACACCTTC.

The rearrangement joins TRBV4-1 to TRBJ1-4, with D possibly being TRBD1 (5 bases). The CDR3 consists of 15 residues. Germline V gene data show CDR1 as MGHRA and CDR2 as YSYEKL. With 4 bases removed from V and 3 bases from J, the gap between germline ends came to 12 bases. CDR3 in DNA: TGCGCCAGCAGCCGCGAAGGGGAGGCTAATGAAAAACTGTTTTTT. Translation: CASSREGEANEKLFF.

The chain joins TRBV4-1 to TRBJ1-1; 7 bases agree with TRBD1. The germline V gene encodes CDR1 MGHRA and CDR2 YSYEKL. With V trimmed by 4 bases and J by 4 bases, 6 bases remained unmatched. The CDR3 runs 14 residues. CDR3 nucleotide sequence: TGCGCCAGCAGCCCAAAGGGGGCGAGCACTGAAGCTTTCTTT. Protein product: CASSPKGASTEAFF.

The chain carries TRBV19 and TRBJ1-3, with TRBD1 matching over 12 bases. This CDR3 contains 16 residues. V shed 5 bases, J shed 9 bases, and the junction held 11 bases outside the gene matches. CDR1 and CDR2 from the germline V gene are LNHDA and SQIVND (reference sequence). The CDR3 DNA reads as TGTGCCAGTAGTTTGGGACAGGGGGCCGCCGGGCGCACCATATATTTT. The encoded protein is CASSLGQGAAGRTIYF.

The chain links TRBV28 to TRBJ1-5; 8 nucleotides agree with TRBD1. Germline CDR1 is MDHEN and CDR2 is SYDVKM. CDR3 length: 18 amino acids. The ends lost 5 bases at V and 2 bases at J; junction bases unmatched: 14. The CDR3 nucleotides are TGTGCCAGCAGTCCTCCAGGGGGCGCTGAGTTAGGCAATCAGCCCCAGCATTTT. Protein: CASSPPGGAELGNQPQHF.

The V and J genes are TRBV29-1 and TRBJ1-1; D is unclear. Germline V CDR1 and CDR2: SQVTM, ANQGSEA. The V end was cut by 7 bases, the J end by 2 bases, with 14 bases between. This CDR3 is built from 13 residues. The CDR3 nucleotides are TGCAGCGGTGCCACGGGAGGAAACACTGAAGCTTTCTTT. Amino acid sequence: CSGATGGNTEAFF.

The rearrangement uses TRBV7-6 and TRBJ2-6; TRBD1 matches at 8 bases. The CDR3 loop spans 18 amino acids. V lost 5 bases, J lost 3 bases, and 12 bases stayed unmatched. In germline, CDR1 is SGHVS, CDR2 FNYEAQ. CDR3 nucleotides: TGTGCCAGCAGCCCGACCGGGACAGGCGTGTATGGGGCCAACGTCCTGACTTTC. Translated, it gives CASSPTGTGVYGANVLTF.

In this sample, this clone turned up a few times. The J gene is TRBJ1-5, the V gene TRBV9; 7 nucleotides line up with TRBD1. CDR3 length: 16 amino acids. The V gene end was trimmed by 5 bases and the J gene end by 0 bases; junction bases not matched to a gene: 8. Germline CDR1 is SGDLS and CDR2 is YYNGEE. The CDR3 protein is CASSAATGISNQPQHF. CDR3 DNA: TGTGCCAGCAGTGCAGCGACAGGGATTAGCAATCAGCCCCAGCATTTT.

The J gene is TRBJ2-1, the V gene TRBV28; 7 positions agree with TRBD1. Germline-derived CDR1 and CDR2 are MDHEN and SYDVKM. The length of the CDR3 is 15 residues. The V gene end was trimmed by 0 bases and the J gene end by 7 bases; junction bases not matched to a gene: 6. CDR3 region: CASSLWAAGGNEQFF. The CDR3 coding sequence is TGTGCCAGCAGTTTATGGGCGGCAGGGGGTAATGAGCAGTTCTTC. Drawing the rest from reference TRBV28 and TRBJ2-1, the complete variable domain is DVKVTQSSRYLVKRTGEKVFLECVQDMDHENMFWYRQDPGLGLRLIYFSYDVKMKEKGDIPEGYSVSREKKERFSLILESASTNQTSMYLCASSLWAAGGNEQFFGPGTRLTVL.

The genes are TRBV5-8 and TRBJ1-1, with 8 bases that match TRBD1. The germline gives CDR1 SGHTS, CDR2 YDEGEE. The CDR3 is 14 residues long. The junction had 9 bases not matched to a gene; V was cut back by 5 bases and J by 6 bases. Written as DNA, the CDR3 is TGTGCCAGCAGGTCAACAGGGGGAATATCTGAAGCTTTCTTT. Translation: CASRSTGGISEAFF.

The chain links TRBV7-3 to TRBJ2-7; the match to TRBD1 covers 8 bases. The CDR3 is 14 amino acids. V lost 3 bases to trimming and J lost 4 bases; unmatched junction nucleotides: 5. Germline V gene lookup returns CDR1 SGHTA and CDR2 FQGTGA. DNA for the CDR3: TGTGCCAGCAGCTTGGCAGGGGGCCGATACGAGCAGTACTTC. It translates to CASSLAGGRYEQYF.

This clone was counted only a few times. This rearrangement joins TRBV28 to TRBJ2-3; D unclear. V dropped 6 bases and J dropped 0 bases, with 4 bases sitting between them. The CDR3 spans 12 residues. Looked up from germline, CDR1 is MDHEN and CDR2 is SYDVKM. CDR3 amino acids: CASRASTDTQYF. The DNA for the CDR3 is TGTGCCAGCAGGGCTAGCACAGATACGCAGTATTTT.

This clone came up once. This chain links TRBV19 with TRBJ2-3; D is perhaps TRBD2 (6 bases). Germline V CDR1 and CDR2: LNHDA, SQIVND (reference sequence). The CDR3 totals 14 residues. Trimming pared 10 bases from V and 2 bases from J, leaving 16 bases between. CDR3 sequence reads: CATLGGGLTDTQYF. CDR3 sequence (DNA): TGTGCCACCCTGGGGGGAGGCCTCACAGATACGCAGTATTTT.

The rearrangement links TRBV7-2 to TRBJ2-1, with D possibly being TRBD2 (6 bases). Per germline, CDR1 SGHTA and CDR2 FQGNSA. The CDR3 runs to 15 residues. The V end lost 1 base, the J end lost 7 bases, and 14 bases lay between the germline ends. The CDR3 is CASSLGAGTWNEQFF. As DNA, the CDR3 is TGTGCCAGCAGCTTAGGGGCAGGGACTTGGAATGAGCAGTTCTTC.